A single count supports the clone carrying this TCR beta chain. Its antigen is unidentified. This sample was included in a study of OX40 agonist ivuxolimab in advanced cancers. Points from the study as a whole: Clonal expansion was seen in CD4+ and CD8+ blood T cells by week 6 at 0.1 to 3.0 mg/kg. Among the lowest peripheral clonal expansion occurred in 0.1-3.0 mg/kg partial responders.

This CDR3 is 17 amino acids long. Unmatched junction bases numbered 7, after V lost 2 bases and J lost 0 bases. Data came from immunoSEQ multiplex PCR; TCRdb stores just in-frame clones and leaves some out. The table lists tens of thousands of clones, approximately 92% of them singletons. V is TRBV23-1 and J is TRBJ1-5; 7 positions agree with TRBD1. TRBV23-1 is reported as an ORF; its role is uncertain. The sequencing used CD4+ or CD8+ T cells sorted from blood, collected in a trial of the OX40 agonist ivuxolimab. This receptor was taken from an adult with an advanced solid tumor such as melanoma, head and neck, liver or kidney cancer. The CDR3 coding sequence is TGCGCCAGCAGTCAACGGCAGGGGGGCTATAGCAATCAGCCCCAGCATTTT. It codes for CASSQRQGGYSNQPQHF.